The 10 T cell receptor beta chains below come from one sample, sequenced in a study of blood T cell repertoires in COVID-19. Clones were sequenced by immunoSEQ multiplex PCR, and TCRdb holds only the in-frame ones, with some missing. The sample has a few hundred thousand clones; 80% to 85% are singletons. Specimen: PBMCs or T cells enriched from blood (not recorded which). The receptors were sampled from a man aged 50 or older who had recovered from COVID-19.

The gene calls are TRBV9 and TRBJ1-3, with 7 bases fitting TRBD1. The CDR3 has 15 amino acids. Germline V gives CDR1 SGDLS, CDR2 YYNGEE. J was trimmed by 1 base and V by 3 bases; bases with no gene match: 4. This chain's CDR3 is CASSATGASGNTIYF. The CDR3 DNA is TGTGCCAGCAGCGCAACAGGGGCTTCTGGAAACACCATATATTTT.

V and J are TRBV7-6 and TRBJ2-7; 8 bases are shared with TRBD1. Per germline, CDR1 SGHVS and CDR2 FNYEAQ. V shed 4 bases, J shed 0 bases, and the junction held 8 bases outside the gene matches. The CDR3 is 16 amino acids. The DNA for the CDR3 is TGTGCCAGCAGCTCGCGGACAGGGAGGAACTCCTACGAGCAGTACTTC. It encodes CASSSRTGRNSYEQYF.

The rearrangement uses TRBV11-2 and TRBJ2-6; TRBD1 matches 11 bases. V lost 4 bases to trimming and J lost 1 base; unmatched junction nucleotides: 3. There are 17 residues in the CDR3. From germline, CDR1 is SGHAT and CDR2 FQNNGV. As DNA, the CDR3 is TGTGCCAGCAGCTCGGGACAGGGGGGGTCTGGGGCCAACGTCCTGACTTTC. This codes for CASSSGQGGSGANVLTF.

This chain joins TRBV2 and TRBJ1-2; D is perhaps TRBD1 (5 bases). This CDR3 is built from 12 residues. Trimming cost V 7 bases and J 8 bases, with 14 bases left between them. Germline V gene sequence: CDR1 SNHLY, CDR2 FYNNEI. CDR3 protein: CASTRQEGGYTF. CDR3 bases: TGTGCCAGCACACGGCAGGAGGGGGGCTACACCTTC.

This rearrangement joins TRBV9 to TRBJ2-7; the match to TRBD2 covers 9 bases. In germline, CDR1 is SGDLS, CDR2 YYNGEE. The ends lost 3 bases at V and 2 bases at J; junction bases unmatched: 3. The CDR3 has 14 residues. CDR3 sequence: CASSGTSETYEQYF. The CDR3 coding sequence is TGTGCCAGCAGCGGGACTAGCGAAACCTACGAGCAGTACTTC.

The DNA of the CDR3 is TGTGCCAGCAGCTTAGCCCGGGGCTCTGGAAACACCATATATTTT. It is translated as CASSLARGSGNTIYF. This sequence joins TRBV7-2 and TRBJ1-3; the D is unclear. Germline CDR1 and CDR2: SGHTA and FQGNSA. This CDR3 contains 15 residues. V was shortened by 0 bases and J by 0 bases, with 6 bases between the two germline ends.

This clone was seen more than once but under ten times. The J gene is TRBJ2-2, the V gene TRBV7-2; 9 bases are shared with TRBD1. The germline V gene has CDR1 SGHTA and CDR2 FQGNSA. This CDR3 has 13 residues. The junction had 2 bases not matched to a gene; V was cut back by 6 bases and J by 6 bases. CDR3 in DNA: TGTGCCAGCAGGAGGGACAGGGCCGGGGAGCTGTTTTTT. This gives the protein CASRRDRAGELFF.

This clone was counted ten times or more. This chain joins TRBV6-5 and TRBJ2-2, with 8 bases aligning to TRBD1. Germline trimming cut 7 bases from V and 4 bases from J; bases unmatched to any gene: 8. This CDR3 is built from 15 residues. Germline CDR1 and CDR2: MNHEY and SVGAGI. DNA of the CDR3: TGTGCCAGCACCCCAGGGGGCGCAGGCACCGGGGAGCTGTTTTTT. Its protein product is CASTPGGAGTGELFF.

The chain links TRBV19 to TRBJ2-7, with 9 bases aligning to TRBD1. CDR1 is LNHDA and CDR2 is SQIVND in the germline V gene (reference sequence). Trimming at V came to 4 bases and at J to 7 bases, leaving 8 bases not matched to a gene. This CDR3 spans 14 amino acids. The CDR3 bases are TGTGCCAGTAGTAAACAGGGGGCCTTGGGGGAGCAGTACTTC. It is translated as CASSKQGALGEQYF.

The sample holds one count of this clone. The chain combines TRBV19 with TRBJ2-7, with no clear D. Germline values: CDR1 LNHDA, CDR2 SQIVND (reference sequence). The CDR3 is made up of 13 amino acids. V gave up 9 bases and J gave up 1 base, with 13 bases separating them. In DNA form, the CDR3 reads TGTGCCAGCCAGAGGTCAAGATCCTACGAGCAGTACTTC. This encodes CASQRSRSYEQYF. Using reference TRBV19 and TRBJ2-7 for the parts outside the CDR3, the full variable domain is DGGITQSPKYLFRKEGQNVTLSCEQNLNHDAMYWYRQDPGQGLRLIYYSQIVNDFQKGDIAEGYSVSREKKESFPLTVTSAQKNPTAFYLCASQRSRSYEQYFGPGTRLTVT.